Presented here are 31 T cell receptor beta chains from one specimen sequenced in a study of cytomegalovirus exposure and HLA in healthy donors. The PCR employed 60 Vbeta primers together with 13 Jbeta primers. TCRdb keeps only in-frame clones here, not all; method: immunoSEQ multiplex PCR. The table has a few hundred thousand clones, 83% seen once; the top ten hold 1.4%. Source material: PBMCs. These TCRs come from a girl aged 5 to 17 in good health and CMV-seronegative.

The V and J genes are TRBV5-1 and TRBJ2-5; D gene ambiguous. V shed 5 bases and J shed 9 bases, with 23 bases lying between them. Per germline, CDR1 SGHRS and CDR2 YFSETQ. The CDR3 covers 15 residues. For the CDR3, the DNA is TGCGCCAGCAGATCAGCCCCTGACCCAAGCGAGGCCCAGTACTTC. Encoded protein: CASRSAPDPSEAQYF.

This clone has a handful of counts. The chain has TRBV6-6 and TRBJ1-5; weak D call: TRBD1 (5 bases). Germline V gene lookup returns CDR1 MNHNY and CDR2 SVGAGI (reference sequence). The CDR3 contains 15 residues. With 5 bases removed from V and 2 bases from J, the gap between germline ends came to 13 bases. In nucleotides, the CDR3 is TGTGCCAGCAGTACCTCGGGGGGTGGCAATCAGCCCCAGCATTTT. It is translated as CASSTSGGGNQPQHF.

There are a few counts of this clone. This sequence joins TRBV5-4 and TRBJ2-5; 8 nucleotides match TRBD1. Trimming cost V 3 bases and J 4 bases; bases outside gene matches: 8. The CDR3 spans 15 residues. Germline V gene data show CDR1 as SGHNT and CDR2 as YYREEE (reference sequence). As DNA, the CDR3 is TGTGCCAGCAGCTCTCCTCCCGGGACAGGAGAGACCCAGTACTTC. It codes for CASSSPPGTGETQYF.

The chain couples TRBV27 to TRBJ1-1, with TRBD1 as a possible D gene (5 bases). The V gene's germline CDR1 is MNHEY and CDR2 SMNVEV (reference sequence). Deletions cut 4 bases from V and 1 base from J, with 13 bases between. The CDR3 totals 15 residues. The CDR3 sequence is CASSSTGAWNTEAFF. CDR3 bases: TGTGCCAGCAGTTCAACAGGTGCATGGAACACTGAAGCTTTCTTT.

The rearrangement joins TRBV11-3 to TRBJ2-7, with TRBD1 identical over 8 bases. There are 15 residues in the CDR3. The germline gives CDR1 SGHNT, CDR2 YENEEA. V was pared by 5 bases and J by 6 bases, with 12 bases of the junction left unmatched. The CDR3 loop is CASSPGGGTGREQYF. CDR3 nucleotide sequence: TGTGCCAGCAGCCCCGGTGGGGGGACAGGTCGCGAGCAGTACTTC.

The J gene is TRBJ2-1, the V gene TRBV5-6; no firm D call. The CDR3 covers 15 residues. Germline values: CDR1 SGHDT, CDR2 YYEEEE. Trimming took off 0 bases at V and 8 bases at J, with 15 bases between the two ends. The CDR3 nucleotides read TGTGCCAGCAGCTTGGTTGGCAGGCTGATGGATGAGCAGTTCTTC. Residues: CASSLVGRLMDEQFF.

V and J are TRBV7-9 and TRBJ2-7; TRBD1 matches at 7 bases. V was clipped by 5 bases and J by 4 bases; unmatched bases: 8. The germline CDR1 and CDR2 sequences are SEHNR and FQNEAQ (reference sequence). The CDR3 sequence is 14 residues long. The CDR3 reads CASSLRQGVYEQYF. In DNA form, the CDR3 reads TGTGCCAGCAGCCTTCGACAGGGAGTTTACGAGCAGTACTTC. Complete variable domain (other parts from reference TRBV7-9 and TRBJ2-7): DTGVSQNPRHKITKRGQNVTFRCDPISEHNRLYWYRQTLGQGPEFLTYFQNEAQLEKSRLLSDRFSAERPKGSFSTLEIQRTEQGDSAMYLCASSLRQGVYEQYFGPGTRLTVT.

The chain is built from TRBV7-2 and TRBJ2-1; D gene uncertain. V was trimmed by 5 bases and J by 4 bases, leaving 15 bases between them. The CDR3 is 15 residues long. Germline V CDR1 and CDR2: SGHTA, FQGNSA. The CDR3 nucleotides are TGTGCCAGCAGCGCCGGGTCCCCGGATTACAATGAGCAGTTCTTC. Amino acids: CASSAGSPDYNEQFF. The complete variable domain, with remaining parts taken from reference TRBV7-2 and TRBJ2-1, reads GAGVSQSPSNKVTEKGKDVELRCDPISGHTALYWYRQSLGQGLEFLIYFQGNSAPDKSGLPSDRFSAERTGGSVSTLTIQRTQQEDSAVYLCASSAGSPDYNEQFFGPGTRLTVL.

CDR3 DNA: TGTGCCAGCAGCAGAGACTTCTACGAGCAGTACTTC. Protein product: CASSRDFYEQYF. This chain joins TRBV7-9 and TRBJ2-7; D is unresolved. V lost 5 bases, J lost 3 bases, and 8 bases lay in between. Germline V CDR1 and CDR2: SEHNR, FQNEAQ (reference sequence). The length of the CDR3 is 12 residues.

V usage is TRBV28 and J usage is TRBJ2-7; TRBD2 aligns across 10 bases. Germline loops: CDR1 MDHEN, CDR2 SYDVKM. CDR3 size: 15 residues. J was trimmed by 0 bases and V by 5 bases; bases with no gene match: 4. CDR3 bases: TGTGCCAGCAGTACAGCTAGCGGGGGCTCCTACGAGCAGTACTTC. It specifies CASSTASGGSYEQYF.

The CDR3 loop is CATSRPWGGSYNSPLHF. In nucleotides, the CDR3 is TGTGCCACCAGCAGGCCCTGGGGGGGCTCCTATAATTCACCCCTCCACTTT. V usage is TRBV15 and J usage is TRBJ1-6, with D possibly TRBD1 on 5 matching bases. V was pared by 3 bases and J by 0 bases, with 12 bases between. CDR1 and CDR2 (germline): LNHNV, YYDKDF (reference sequence). The CDR3 runs to 17 residues.

The J gene is TRBJ1-2, the V gene TRBV15; D gene ambiguous. Trimming removed 0 bases at V and 6 bases at J, with 17 bases between. The CDR3 contains 16 residues. Germline CDR1 is LNHNV and CDR2 is YYDKDF (reference sequence). The CDR3 reads CATSRDSSYKGDGYTF. In nucleotides, the CDR3 is TGTGCCACCAGCAGAGATTCGTCTTACAAGGGAGATGGCTACACCTTC.

The chain recombines TRBV7-9 with TRBJ1-2; tentative D call: TRBD1 (6 bases). Looked up from germline, CDR1 is SEHNR and CDR2 is FQNEAQ (reference sequence). Trimming stripped 10 bases from V and 1 base from J, with 16 bases between. CDR3 length equals 14 residues. CDR3 DNA: TGTGCCACCGGGGGGCCGCTTGTTAACTATGGCTACACCTTC. As protein: CATGGPLVNYGYTF. Combining the CDR3 with reference TRBV7-9 and TRBJ1-2 gives the whole variable domain DTGVSQNPRHKITKRGQNVTFRCDPISEHNRLYWYRQTLGQGPEFLTYFQNEAQLEKSRLLSDRFSAERPKGSFSTLEIQRTEQGDSAMYLCATGGPLVNYGYTFGSGTRLTVV.

Note on this clone: Other DNA sequences in this sample translate to the same CDR3. The chain links TRBV7-9 to TRBJ2-7; D perhaps matches TRBD2 (6 bases). Germline V lookup: CDR1 SEHNR, CDR2 FQNEAQ (reference sequence). V lost 1 base, J lost 4 bases, and 8 bases lay in between. CDR3 size: 13 residues. The CDR3: CASSLVGGYEQYF. The CDR3 region has the DNA TGTGCCAGCAGCTTAGTCGGGGGATACGAGCAGTACTTC. Full variable domain (outside the CDR3, taken from reference TRBV7-9 and TRBJ2-7): DTGVSQNPRHKITKRGQNVTFRCDPISEHNRLYWYRQTLGQGPEFLTYFQNEAQLEKSRLLSDRFSAERPKGSFSTLEIQRTEQGDSAMYLCASSLVGGYEQYFGPGTRLTVT.

This chain links TRBV7-8 with TRBJ2-5, with 9 positions matching TRBD1. The germline gives CDR1 SGHVS, CDR2 FQNEAQ. The trim removed 5 bases at V and 5 bases at J, leaving 12 bases unmatched. This CDR3 has 16 amino acids. The CDR3 DNA is TGTGCCAGCAGCCGTTTTCGGGACAGGGATGTGGAGACCCAGTACTTC. Its translation is CASSRFRDRDVETQYF.

This chain connects TRBV2 to TRBJ2-4; 7 nucleotides match TRBD1. From germline, CDR1 is SNHLY and CDR2 FYNNEI. The CDR3 runs to 15 residues. V shed 8 bases, J shed 0 bases, and the junction held 7 bases outside the gene matches. This chain's CDR3 is CASQGQALAKNIQYF. CDR3 coding DNA: TGTGCCAGCCAAGGACAGGCCCTAGCCAAAAACATTCAGTACTTC.

For this clone: At one end, the junction sequence differs from germline, possibly due to a read error. The V gene is TRBV7-9, the J gene TRBJ1-6; D gene uncertain. Germline CDR1 SEHNR, CDR2 FQNEAQ (reference sequence). CDR3 size: 17 residues. CDR3 sequence: CSSSLVLQRGKFSPLHF. CDR3 sequence (DNA): TGTTCCAGCAGCTTAGTACTCCAGCGGGGTAAATTTTCACCCCTCCACTTT. The whole variable domain, filled in from reference TRBV7-9 and TRBJ1-6, reads DTGVSQNPRHKITKRGQNVTFRCDPISEHNRLYWYRQTLGQGPEFLTYFQNEAQLEKSRLLSDRFSAERPKGSFSTLEIQRTEQGDSAMYLCSSSLVLQRGKFSPLHFGNGTRLTVT.

The chain employs TRBV7-3 and TRBJ2-2; 9 positions agree with TRBD1. V shed 3 bases, J shed 13 bases, and the junction held 9 bases outside the gene matches. Germline V gives CDR1 SGHTA, CDR2 FQGTGA. The CDR3 has 14 amino acids. The CDR3: CASSLGQGHRALFF. Here the CDR3 DNA reads TGTGCCAGCAGCTTGGGACAGGGTCACCGGGCGCTGTTTTTT.

This chain joins TRBV2 and TRBJ2-7; D possibly corresponds to TRBD1 (6 bases). Trimming removed 7 bases from V and 3 bases from J, with 16 bases in between. Germline CDR1 reads SNHLY; CDR2 reads FYNNEI. This CDR3 comprises 14 residues. CDR3 protein: CASTSYGGGYEQYF. The CDR3 nucleotides read TGTGCCAGCACCAGCTATGGGGGCGGCTACGAGCAGTACTTC.

The V gene is TRBV15, the J gene TRBJ1-4; D perhaps matches TRBD1 (6 bases). Trimming took off 0 bases at V and 6 bases at J, with 14 bases between the two ends. Germline V lookup: CDR1 LNHNV, CDR2 YYDKDF (reference sequence). The CDR3 has 16 residues. CDR3 DNA sequence: TGTGCCACCAGCAGAGATGAAGGGGGAGGGTATGAAAAACTGTTTTTT. It translates to CATSRDEGGGYEKLFF.

J is TRBJ2-3 and V is TRBV5-1, with D unresolved. The CDR3 extends over 12 amino acids. V was trimmed by 4 bases and J by 0 bases, leaving 3 bases between them. Germline CDR1 reads SGHRS; CDR2 reads YFSETQ. DNA for the CDR3: TGCGCCAGCAGCCCGAGCACAGATACGCAGTATTTT. Its translation is CASSPSTDTQYF.

The gene calls are TRBV29-1 and TRBJ1-2; TRBD1 matches at 7 bases. CDR3 size: 13 residues. Germline V gene sequence: CDR1 SQVTM, CDR2 ANQGSEA. Trimming cost V 4 bases and J 3 bases; bases outside gene matches: 5. The CDR3 protein is CSVAIGGYYGYTF. The CDR3 coding sequence is TGCAGCGTTGCGATAGGGGGCTACTATGGCTACACCTTC.

The V gene is TRBV19, the J gene TRBJ2-1; TRBD2 might be the D (6 bases). The length of the CDR3 is 15 residues. V was pared by 6 bases and J by 6 bases, with 18 bases between. Germline CDR1 and CDR2: LNHDA and SQIVND (reference sequence). CDR3 in amino acids: CASRDVSGPTNEQFF. The CDR3 DNA follows: TGTGCCAGTAGGGACGTCAGCGGGCCTACCAATGAGCAGTTCTTC.

The chain joins TRBV13 to TRBJ2-3, with D maybe TRBD2 (6 bases). V was clipped by 5 bases and J by 2 bases, with 14 bases between them. From germline, CDR1 is PRHDT and CDR2 FYEKMQ (reference sequence). The CDR3 runs 15 residues. Here the CDR3 DNA reads TGTGCCAGCAGCCAGAAGCGGGTTAACACAGATACGCAGTATTTT. Amino acids: CASSQKRVNTDTQYF. Full variable domain (remainder filled in from reference TRBV13 and TRBJ2-3): AAGVIQSPRHLIKEKRETATLKCYPIPRHDTVYWYQQGPGQDPQFLISFYEKMQSDKGSIPDRFSAQQFSDYHSELNMSSLELGDSALYFCASSQKRVNTDTQYFGPGTRLTVL.

This clone appeared a single time. This chain links TRBV6-1 with TRBJ2-7; 10 nucleotides line up with TRBD2. V lost 11 bases and J lost 1; bases outside the gene matches: 8. The CDR3 consists of 14 residues. Germline lookup yields CDR1 MNHNS and CDR2 SASEGT. The CDR3 DNA reads TGTGCCCATACCACGACTAGCGGGTCCTACGAGCAGTACTTC. This encodes CAHTTTSGSYEQYF.

V and J are TRBV6-1 and TRBJ1-5, with D hard to call. V lost 7 bases, J lost 0 bases, and 13 bases lay in between. CDR3 length: 15 residues. The V gene's germline CDR1 is MNHNS and CDR2 SASEGT. The CDR3 loop reads CASIPGGYSNQPQHF. The CDR3 DNA is TGTGCCAGCATTCCCGGAGGATATAGCAATCAGCCCCAGCATTTT.

V usage is TRBV19 and J usage is TRBJ2-1, with D possibly TRBD2 on 5 matching bases. V was trimmed by 5 bases and J by 6 bases, leaving 14 bases between them. The CDR3 spans 14 residues. From germline, CDR1 is LNHDA and CDR2 SQIVND (reference sequence). As DNA, the CDR3 is TGTGCCAGTAGTCGGCGGGTTTCGGGCAATGAGCAGTTCTTC. It specifies CASSRRVSGNEQFF.

This clone was found a few times. The chain has TRBV5-8 and TRBJ1-2, with D maybe TRBD1 (5 bases). Per germline, CDR1 SGHTS and CDR2 YDEGEE. V was shortened by 1 base and J by 2 bases, with 9 bases between the two germline ends. The CDR3 is 14 residues long. Written as DNA, the CDR3 is TGTGCCAGCAGCTTGACAGGATCGAACTATGGCTACACCTTC. It is translated as CASSLTGSNYGYTF.

This clone was recorded a few times. The chain combines TRBV29-1 with TRBJ1-3, with TRBD1 identical over 8 bases. Germline CDR1 is SQVTM and CDR2 is ANQGSEA. Germline trimming cut 6 bases from V and 4 bases from J; bases unmatched to any gene: 5. The CDR3 is 13 amino acids. The CDR3 sequence is CSVQDRAGNTIYF. The CDR3 DNA follows: TGCAGCGTCCAGGACAGGGCCGGAAACACCATATATTTT.

The chain links TRBV7-9 to TRBJ1-5; a weak D match, TRBD1 (6 bases). Trimming shortened V by 1 base and J by 7 bases, and 17 bases separated the two germline ends. The germline gives CDR1 SEHNR, CDR2 FQNEAQ (reference sequence). The CDR3 contains 16 residues. The CDR3 DNA reads as TGTGCCAGCAGCTTAGGGACAGATCAACGGAGACAGCCCCAGCATTTT. This sequence encodes CASSLGTDQRRQPQHF.

This clone was detected once. The chain couples TRBV10-3 to TRBJ1-2, with 9 bases lining up with TRBD1. CDR1 is ENHRY, CDR2 SYGVKD, per germline. The CDR3 covers 16 residues. V lost 8 bases to trimming and J lost 4 bases; unmatched junction nucleotides: 14. The CDR3 region has the DNA TGTGCCATCGGATCTAGTCGGGACAGGGACTTCTATGGCTACACCTTC. This gives the protein CAIGSSRDRDFYGYTF.